This T cell receptor beta chain was captured in a study of cytomegalovirus exposure and HLA in healthy donors. The study's findings and limits: It was reportedly the case that the classifier diagnosed cytomegalovirus status with high specificity and sensitivity.

This CDR3 comprises 15 residues. The V segment lost 5 bases and the J segment 5 bases; nucleotides outside the gene matches: 7. CDR1 and CDR2 (germline): LNHDA, SQIVND (reference sequence). PCR primers comprised 60 Vbeta and 13 Jbeta primers. Authors' processing steps: Unique TCR beta chains numbered around 75 million in a later analysis, with around 10 million shared. Libraries were prepared by immunoSEQ multiplex PCR; TCRdb keeps only in-frame clonotypes and omits some of them. V, J and clone size derive from that table, while D and trimming were established from the DNA sequence. Among about 150,000 clones, 68% were seen once, and the ten largest hold roughly 4%. Of note for this clone: Its antigen is not known.

Material: PBMCs. The chain carries TRBV19 and TRBJ2-7, with 12 bases identical to TRBD2. The TCR comes from a man aged 60 to 75 in good health and CMV-seronegative. CDR3 in amino acids: CASSLGLAGIDEQYF. The CDR3 DNA reads TGTGCCAGTAGTCTAGGACTAGCGGGAATCGACGAGCAGTACTTC.